A selection of T cell receptor beta chains follows, all from one sample in a study of blood T cell repertoires in COVID-19. Only in-frame clones appear in the TCRdb table, and some are missing; sequencing was by immunoSEQ multiplex PCR. Of more than 95,000 clones listed, around 81% are singletons. The sequenced sample consisted of peripheral blood. The receptors shown here come from a man between 60 and 70 years old with acute or convalescent COVID-19. Each CDR3 is given with its conserved first and last residue. Each record gives: V gene, J gene, clone size, D gene, CDR3 DNA, CDR3 protein. The D gene is left open where the match is weak. Rows give clone size only sometimes, using once, few, many, or a class for an expanded clone.

V gene: TRBV9; J gene: TRBJ2-5; clone size: NA; D gene: TRBD1; CDR3 DNA: TGTGCCAGCCAAACTGGGGGACAGGGAGCCTCAGAGACCCAGTACTTC; CDR3 protein: CASQTGGQGASETQYF
V gene: TRBV7-3; J gene: TRBJ2-3; clone size: NA; D gene: TRBD2; CDR3 DNA: TGTGCCAGCAGCCAAGGACTAGCGGCGACCACAGATACGCAGTATTTT; CDR3 protein: CASSQGLAATTDTQYF
V gene: TRBV6-5; J gene: TRBJ1-3; clone size: NA; D gene: NA; CDR3 DNA: TGTGCCAGCAGGGAGGCAGTCTCTGGAAACACCATATATTTT; CDR3 protein: CASREAVSGNTIYF
V gene: TRBV6-5; J gene: TRBJ1-5; clone size: once; D gene: TRBD1; CDR3 DNA: TGTGCCAGCAGTTCCTGGACAGGAGGCGGCAATCAGCCCCAGCATTTT; CDR3 protein: CASSSWTGGGNQPQHF
V gene: TRBV7-2; J gene: TRBJ2-2; clone size: NA; D gene: TRBD1; CDR3 DNA: TGTGCCAGCAGCTTACGGACAGGGGTTACCGGGGAGCTGTTTTTT; CDR3 protein: CASSLRTGVTGELFF
V gene: TRBV30; J gene: TRBJ2-1; clone size: NA; D gene: TRBD2; CDR3 DNA: TGTGCCTGGAGTCGGGGGGAGCGGAGATCAAATGAGCAGTTCTTC; CDR3 protein: CAWSRGERRSNEQFF
V gene: TRBV19; J gene: TRBJ2-7; clone size: NA; D gene: TRBD2; CDR3 DNA: TGTGCCAGTAGTATAGTGGGACTAGCGGGGAGGCACGAGCAGTACTTC; CDR3 protein: CASSIVGLAGRHEQYF
V gene: TRBV10-3; J gene: TRBJ1-1; clone size: NA; D gene: TRBD1; CDR3 DNA: TGTGCCATCAGTGATATTGGGAGACAGGGGGTAAGGAACACTGAAGCTTTCTTT; CDR3 protein: CAISDIGRQGVRNTEAFF
V gene: TRBV18; J gene: TRBJ2-1; clone size: NA; D gene: TRBD2; CDR3 DNA: TGTGCCAGCTCGTTGGGTACTAGCGGGATTGGGAATGAGCAGTTCTTC; CDR3 protein: CASSLGTSGIGNEQFF
V gene: TRBV9; J gene: TRBJ1-2; clone size: NA; D gene: NA; CDR3 DNA: TGTGCCAGCAGCCCCGGGGGTATTACGGCGGACACCTTC; CDR3 protein: CASSPGGITADTF
V gene: TRBV19; J gene: TRBJ1-1; clone size: NA; D gene: NA; CDR3 DNA: TGTGCCAGTAGTACCCAATTGAACACTGAAGCTTTCTTT; CDR3 protein: CASSTQLNTEAFF
V gene: TRBV5-4; J gene: TRBJ2-5; clone size: NA; D gene: NA; CDR3 DNA: TGTGCCAGCAGCTACGACTTACAAGAGACCCAGTACTTC; CDR3 protein: CASSYDLQETQYF
V gene: TRBV6-2/TRBV6-3; J gene: TRBJ1-1; clone size: NA; D gene: NA; CDR3 DNA: TGTGCCAGCAGCCCCCGCGGGGGAGACACTGAAGCTTTCTTT; CDR3 protein: CASSPRGGDTEAFF
V gene: TRBV9; J gene: TRBJ2-3; clone size: NA; D gene: NA; CDR3 DNA: TGTGCCAGCAGCTTAATTCGCACAGATACGCAGTATTTT; CDR3 protein: CASSLIRTDTQYF
V gene: TRBV7-2; J gene: TRBJ1-6; clone size: NA; D gene: NA; CDR3 DNA: TGTGCCAGCAGCTATGGGGGGATAGGTTCACCCCTCCACTTT; CDR3 protein: CASSYGGIGSPLHF
V gene: TRBV29-1; J gene: TRBJ2-1; clone size: NA; D gene: NA; CDR3 DNA: TGCAGCGTTGAGGCGGTCTCCTACAATGAGCAGTTCTTC; CDR3 protein: CSVEAVSYNEQFF
V gene: TRBV20-1; J gene: TRBJ1-2; clone size: NA; D gene: NA; CDR3 DNA: TGCAGTGCTAGTATGATTCGCGGGGGGGGCTACACCTTC; CDR3 protein: CSASMIRGGGYTF